One and the same sample provided the 3 T cell receptor beta chains below, sequenced in a study of blood T cell repertoires in COVID-19. Repertoires were generated with immunoSEQ multiplex PCR, while TCRdb's copy carries only in-frame clones and drops some. The table shows almost 70,000 clones, with 60% to 80% occurring only once. The source material was peripheral blood. All receptors derive from a man aged 60 to 75 with acute or convalescent COVID-19.

The V gene is TRBV7-7, the J gene TRBJ2-6; TRBD1 aligns across 7 bases. This CDR3 is 17 amino acids long. V dropped 11 bases and J dropped 0; count of bases not matched to a gene: 13. CDR1 SSHAT and CDR2 FNYEAQ come from the germline V gene (reference sequence). CDR3 DNA: TGTGCCCGGGGCCGGGACAGCAGTTTCTCTGGGGCCAACGTCCTGACTTTC. This translates into CARGRDSSFSGANVLTF.

The gene calls are TRBV6-2 or TRBV6-3 and TRBJ2-1, with a tentative D call TRBD1 (6 bases). V gave up 4 bases and J gave up 10 bases, with 11 bases separating them. Germline CDR1 MNHEY, CDR2 SVGEGT. The CDR3 has 12 amino acids. The CDR3 reads CASSSRDIEQFF. The CDR3 DNA reads as TGTGCCAGCAGTTCCCGGGACATAGAGCAGTTCTTC.

The chain employs TRBV9 and TRBJ2-3; TRBD2 is a possible D gene (7 bases). This CDR3 spans 15 amino acids. Germline V gene lookup returns CDR1 SGDLS and CDR2 YYNGEE. Between the trimmed V and J ends, which lost 5 bases and 4 bases, there was a span of 17 bases. In nucleotides, the CDR3 is TGTGCCAGCAGGTTAGGGGGAGGGGCGTCAGATACGCAGTATTTT. This encodes CASRLGGGASDTQYF. Full variable domain (outside the CDR3, taken from reference TRBV9 and TRBJ2-3): DSGVTQTPKHLITATGQRVTLRCSPRSGDLSVYWYQQSLDQGLQFLIQYYNGEERAKGNILERFSAQQFPDLHSELNLSSLELGDSALYFCASRLGGGASDTQYFGPGTRLTVL.